This T cell receptor (beta chain) was retrieved from a study of brain T cells in children with intractable seizures. TCRdb keeps only in-frame clones here, not all; method: immunoSEQ multiplex PCR. The table includes about 110,000 clones, 90% to 95% detected once. Germline lookup yields CDR1 SGHTA and CDR2 FQGNSA. V shed 1 base and J shed 0 bases, with 13 bases lying between them. The CDR3 is made up of 18 amino acids. V usage is TRBV7-2 and J usage is TRBJ2-6, with a weak D call TRBD2 (5 bases). Sequences were derived from peripheral blood, sampled at surgery. The clonotype comes from a boy in the first two years of life with hemimegalencephaly and intractable seizures. Here the CDR3 reads CASSLGGPPDSGANVLTF. The DNA of the CDR3 is TGTGCCAGCAGCTTAGGAGGGCCCCCAGACTCTGGGGCCAACGTCCTGACTTTC. The full variable domain, with the rest looked up from reference TRBV7-2 and TRBJ2-6, is GAGVSQSPSNKVTEKGKDVELRCDPISGHTALYWYRQSLGQGLEFLIYFQGNSAPDKSGLPSDRFSAERTGGSVSTLTIQRTQQEDSAVYLCASSLGGPPDSGANVLTFGAGSRLTVL.